The present entry profiles one T cell receptor (beta chain) with its context. Its antigen remains unidentified. Documented treatment: oral pan-JAK inhibitor, 5-10 mg twice daily. Extracted RNA was reverse transcribed into cDNA, the sequencing template. Repertoires were generated with immunoSEQ multiplex PCR, while TCRdb's copy carries only in-frame clones and drops some. The sample yields 180,000 or so clones, approximately 50% seen once. The data were obtained in a study of CD8+ T cells in alopecia areata. The wider study: Affected scalp percentage gauged treated patients' severity.

The germline gives CDR1 LGHNT, CDR2 FRNRAP. Between the trimmed V and J ends, which lost 2 bases and 2 bases, there was a span of 10 bases. The CDR3 runs 15 residues. Study-wide findings and caveats: One nonresponder makes the tie between baseline CD8+ expansion and response uncertain. Scalp clonality, along with expanded CD8+ clones among the top 100, was significantly decreased by tofacitinib. Many expanded lesional clones remained in scalp and blood on tofacitinib.

The TCR was taken from a human donor with alopecia areata. This sample comprised CD8+ T cells sorted from blood, obtained between weeks 51 and 54, from a patient treated with tofacitinib. The chain employs TRBV12-5 and TRBJ1-5; tentatively, D is TRBD1 (5 bases). The CDR3 DNA reads TGTGCTAGTGGTTTGTTAACAGGAGGCAATCAGCCCCAGCATTTT. It specifies CASGLLTGGNQPQHF.